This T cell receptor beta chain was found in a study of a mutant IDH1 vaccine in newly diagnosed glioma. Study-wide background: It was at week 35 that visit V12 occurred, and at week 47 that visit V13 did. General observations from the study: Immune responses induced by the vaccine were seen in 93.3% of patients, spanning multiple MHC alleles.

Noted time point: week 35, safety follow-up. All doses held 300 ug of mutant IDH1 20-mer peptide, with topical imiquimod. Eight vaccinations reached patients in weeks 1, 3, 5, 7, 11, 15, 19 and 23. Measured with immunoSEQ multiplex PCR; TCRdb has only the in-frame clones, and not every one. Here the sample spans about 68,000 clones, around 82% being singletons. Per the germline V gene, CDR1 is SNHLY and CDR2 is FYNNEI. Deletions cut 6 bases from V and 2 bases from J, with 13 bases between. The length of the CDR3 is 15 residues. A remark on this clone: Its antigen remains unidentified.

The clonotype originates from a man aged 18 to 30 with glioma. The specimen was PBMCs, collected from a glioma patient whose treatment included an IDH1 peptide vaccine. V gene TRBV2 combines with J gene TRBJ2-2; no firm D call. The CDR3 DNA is TGTGCCAGCAGCGTTAGGCCGGTTAACACCGGGGAGCTGTTTTTT. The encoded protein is CASSVRPVNTGELFF.